These 20 T cell receptor beta chains were sequenced from one sample in a study of blood T cell repertoires in COVID-19. The method was immunoSEQ multiplex PCR; TCRdb's version includes in-frame clones alone and lacks a portion of them. Of 100,000 or so clones in the sample, less than 90% were seen once. The sequenced sample consisted of peripheral blood. The receptor set was obtained from a man in his 70s with active or convalescent COVID-19.

In its sample, this clone was seen a few times. The V call is TRBV27, the J call TRBJ1-2, with 12 positions matching TRBD1. Germline V gene lookup returns CDR1 MNHEY and CDR2 SMNVEV (reference sequence). The junction had 9 bases not matched to a gene; V was cut back by 7 bases and J by 6 bases. CDR3 length equals 15 residues. CDR3 loop: CASKILGQGAHGYTF. In DNA, the CDR3 is TGTGCCAGCAAAATTCTGGGACAGGGGGCCCATGGCTACACCTTC.

The chain recombines TRBV14 with TRBJ1-2; D not resolved. Trimming removed 4 bases from V and 2 bases from J, with 17 bases in between. The germline gives CDR1 SGHDN, CDR2 FVKESK. This CDR3 is 16 amino acids long. The CDR3 reads CASSPGLALGNYGYTF. DNA for the CDR3: TGTGCCAGCAGCCCCGGACTGGCCCTCGGAAACTATGGCTACACCTTC.

This clone was counted between two and nine times. CDR3 sequence reads: CASSLGQGPQYF. CDR3 in DNA: TGTGCCAGCAGTCTTGGACAGGGGCCGCAGTATTTT. This chain uses TRBV12-3 or TRBV12-4 with TRBJ2-3; 9 bases are a match to TRBD1. The CDR3 sequence is 12 residues long. V lost 5 bases, J lost 10 bases, and 4 bases stayed unmatched.

This clone was detected only once. V usage is TRBV6-6 and J usage is TRBJ1-4, with D possibly TRBD1 on 6 matching bases. Trimming left V 0 bases short and J 1 base short, with 9 bases between. The CDR3 runs 16 residues. Looked up from germline, CDR1 is MNHNY and CDR2 is SVGAGI (reference sequence). Here the CDR3 DNA reads TGTGCCAGCAGTTACTCGACCAGGGGAACTAATGAAAAACTGTTTTTT. Amino acids: CASSYSTRGTNEKLFF.

This chain connects TRBV10-3 to TRBJ1-1; 7 bases map to TRBD1. CDR1 is ENHRY, CDR2 SYGVKD, per germline. The junction had 1 base not matched to a gene; V was cut back by 6 bases and J by 0 bases. The CDR3 sequence is 13 residues long. The CDR3 DNA is TGTGCCATCAGGGGACAGCTGAACACTGAAGCTTTCTTT. Protein: CAIRGQLNTEAFF.

V usage is TRBV2 and J usage is TRBJ2-5; 9 bases are a match to TRBD1. Germline V lookup: CDR1 SNHLY, CDR2 FYNNEI. This CDR3 has 15 residues. J gave up 5 bases and V 4 bases, and 8 bases lay outside the gene matches. In nucleotides, the CDR3 is TGTGCCAGCAGTGGTACAGGGGGCGGGTGGGAGACCCAGTACTTC. It codes for CASSGTGGGWETQYF.

The gene calls are TRBV3-1 (or the pseudogene TRBV3-2) and TRBJ1-2, with 8 positions matching TRBD1. Germline V CDR1 and CDR2: LGHDT, YNNKEL (reference sequence). Unmatched junction bases numbered 5, after V lost 1 base and J lost 4 bases. The CDR3 runs to 15 residues. The CDR3 region is CASSQAGGLPYGYTF. DNA of the CDR3: TGTGCCAGCAGCCAAGCAGGGGGCCTACCCTATGGCTACACCTTC.

V usage is TRBV4-2 and J usage is TRBJ2-5; 8 bases fit TRBD1. In germline, CDR1 is LGHNA, CDR2 YNFKEQ. The CDR3 has 17 amino acids. J lost 5 bases, V lost 1 base, and 12 bases had no gene match. CDR3 sequence reads: CASSQGAGTGGQETQYF. The DNA for the CDR3 is TGTGCCAGCAGCCAAGGAGCCGGGACAGGAGGGCAGGAGACCCAGTACTTC.

CDR3 nucleotides: TGTGCCAGCAGTGCACTAGCGGGGGCCATTAATGAGCAGTTCTTC. Amino acids: CASSALAGAINEQFF. V usage is TRBV2 and J usage is TRBJ2-1, with 11 bases that match TRBD2. This CDR3 spans 15 amino acids. J gave up 7 bases and V 4 bases, and 6 bases lay outside the gene matches. Germline V gene sequence: CDR1 SNHLY, CDR2 FYNNEI.

The chain is built from TRBV2 and TRBJ2-2; tentative D call: TRBD2 (6 bases). The CDR3 runs to 13 residues. V lost 6 bases and J lost 4, with 9 bases in between. Germline V CDR1 and CDR2: SNHLY, FYNNEI. The chain's CDR3 is CASRQTSTGELFF. The CDR3 DNA sequence: TGTGCCAGCAGGCAGACTAGCACCGGGGAGCTGTTTTTT.

The chain uses TRBV5-4 and TRBJ2-5; tentatively, D is TRBD2 (6 bases). CDR3 size: 14 residues. Trimming pared 0 bases from V and 5 bases from J, leaving 11 bases between. Germline CDR1 reads SGHNT; CDR2 reads YYREEE (reference sequence). The CDR3 sequence is CASSLDIRGETQYF. The CDR3 DNA reads TGTGCCAGCAGCTTGGACATCCGGGGGGAGACCCAGTACTTC. Full variable domain (remainder filled in from reference TRBV5-4 and TRBJ2-5): ETGVTQSPTHLIKTRGQQVTLRCSSQSGHNTVSWYQQALGQGPQFIFQYYREEENGRGNFPPRFSGLQFPNYSSELNVNALELDDSALYLCASSLDIRGETQYFGPGTRLLVL.

The gene calls are TRBV28 and TRBJ1-2; the D gene is possibly TRBD1 (6 bases). CDR1 is MDHEN and CDR2 is SYDVKM in the germline V gene. V lost 5 bases and J lost 8, with 9 bases in between. This CDR3 spans 11 amino acids. The CDR3 bases are TGTGCCAGCAGTAAAAGGGGGGGCTACACCTTC. Translated: CASSKRGGYTF.

This sequence joins TRBV7-9 and TRBJ1-6; no clear D gene. Per germline, CDR1 SEHNR and CDR2 FQNEAQ (reference sequence). The V gene lost 4 bases and the J gene lost 8 bases, with 6 bases spanning the gap. The CDR3 extends over 12 amino acids. The CDR3 sequence: CASSSVDSPLHF. The CDR3 nucleotides read TGTGCCAGCAGCTCCGTAGATTCACCCCTCCACTTT.

This chain's CDR3 is CASSPTGAASPLHF. CDR3 nucleotide sequence: TGTGCCAGCAGTCCGACAGGGGCGGCTTCACCCCTCCACTTT. V usage is TRBV27 and J usage is TRBJ1-6; the match to TRBD1 covers 8 bases. CDR1 and CDR2 from the germline V gene are MNHEY and SMNVEV (reference sequence). The CDR3 contains 14 residues. The V gene end was trimmed by 5 bases and the J gene end by 9 bases; junction bases not matched to a gene: 6.

The chain is built from TRBV5-1 and TRBJ2-1; tentative D call: TRBD2 (5 bases). Trimming took 0 bases from V and 6 from J, leaving 7 bases between them. Germline V gives CDR1 SGHRS, CDR2 YFSETQ. The CDR3 is 13 amino acids. CDR3 residues: CASSLETTNEQFF. DNA of the CDR3: TGCGCCAGCAGCTTGGAGACTACCAATGAGCAGTTCTTC.

V and J are TRBV5-8 and TRBJ1-4; D is unclear. Germline values: CDR1 SGHTS, CDR2 YDEGEE. The CDR3 has 14 residues. Deletions cut 0 bases from V and 5 bases from J, with 8 bases between. The CDR3, as DNA: TGTGCCAGCAGCTTGGGCGTCCTAAATGAAAAACTGTTTTTT. Translation gives CASSLGVLNEKLFF.

This clone occurred once. The chain carries TRBV7-6 and TRBJ2-3; a weak D match, TRBD2 (6 bases). The CDR3 spans 14 residues. Looked up from germline, CDR1 is SGHVS and CDR2 is FNYEAQ. Trimming cost V 7 bases and J 3 bases, with 14 bases left between them. CDR3 loop: CASMTGVGTDTQYF. CDR3 DNA: TGTGCCAGCATGACGGGGGTAGGGACAGATACGCAGTATTTT.

The chain couples TRBV18 to TRBJ2-3, with TRBD2 matching over 8 bases. This CDR3 spans 16 amino acids. V trimming: 5 bases; J trimming: 2 bases; junction bases outside the gene matches: 9. In germline, CDR1 is KGHSH, CDR2 LQKENI. The CDR3 bases are TGTGCCAGCTCAGCCCTACTAGCGGCTAACACAGATACGCAGTATTTT. Translating it yields CASSALLAANTDTQYF.

V gene TRBV7-2 combines with J gene TRBJ2-2, with TRBD1 matching over 7 bases. Germline V gene lookup returns CDR1 SGHTA and CDR2 FQGNSA. This CDR3 is 16 amino acids long. Trimming took 5 bases from V and 1 from J; bases not matched to a gene: 7. This CDR3 reads CASSRTGVGNTGELFF. DNA for the CDR3: TGTGCCAGCAGCCGTACAGGGGTAGGGAACACCGGGGAGCTGTTTTTT.

This chain joins TRBV28 and TRBJ1-1, with 8 bases aligning to TRBD1. This CDR3 region has 15 residues. V shed 6 bases, J shed 3 bases, and the junction held 9 bases outside the gene matches. Germline V CDR1 and CDR2: MDHEN, SYDVKM. CDR3 amino acids: CASRAPGGADTEAFF. The CDR3 region has the DNA TGTGCCAGCAGAGCTCCAGGGGGCGCGGACACTGAAGCTTTCTTT.